The entry below describes one T cell receptor (beta chain). Its antigen is not known. Germline-derived CDR1 and CDR2 are WNHNN and SYGVQD (reference sequence). CDR3 size: 14 residues. V dropped 3 bases and J dropped 6; count of bases not matched to a gene: 8. The sample is drawn from a study of cytomegalovirus exposure and HLA in healthy donors. The PCR used 60 Vbeta and 13 Jbeta primers. Libraries were prepared by immunoSEQ multiplex PCR; TCRdb keeps only in-frame clonotypes and omits some of them. The sample includes under 130,000 clones, over 65% of them seen just once. Whole-study results and caveats: The investigators catalogued 150 to 200 TCR beta chains as cytomegalovirus-associated. In a later analysis, across HLA loci, associated TCR counts were highest for DRB1, lowest for HLA-C. An analysis done earlier found most TCR beta V segments productive about 90% or about 30% of the time.

The receptor was isolated from a female donor in good health and CMV-seropositive. Sequenced: PBMCs. The J gene is TRBJ2-7, the V gene TRBV10-1; 7 bases map to TRBD1. CDR3: CASSEGRGLGEQYF. CDR3 in DNA: TGCGCCAGCAGTGAAGGCAGGGGGTTAGGCGAGCAGTACTTC.